These 32 T cell receptor beta chains originate from one sample sequenced in a study of post-analysis software for immune sequencing data. Study-wide findings and caveats: Higher frequency in patients than in controls was seen for roughly 5 TRBV segments, with TRBV5-6, TRBV5-1 and TRBV20-1 among them.

The antigens of these receptors remain unknown. Unique molecular identifiers were carried by the TCR beta cDNA libraries. TCRdb ran MiXCR on the PCR reads and lists one entry per CDR3 protein. The sample has a few hundred thousand distinct CDR3 sequences, under 55% seen once. Sequenced sample: blood. The receptors were gathered from a girl aged 10 to 17 with multiple sclerosis.

This sequence joins TRBV27 and TRBJ2-7; D remains unclear. Trimming shortened V by 6 bases and J by 5 bases, and 8 bases separated the two germline ends. The CDR3 runs 11 residues. CDR1 and CDR2 (germline): MNHEY, SMNVEV (reference sequence). The CDR3 bases are TGTGCCAGCAGGGCCGCCAACGAGCAGTACTTC. Its translation is CASRAANEQYF.

This chain links TRBV6-2 or TRBV6-3 with TRBJ2-3; no reliable D call. Per the germline V gene, CDR1 is MNHEY and CDR2 is SVGEGT. V lost 2 bases and J lost 6, with 15 bases in between. The CDR3 length is 15 residues. CDR3 sequence (DNA): TGTGCCAGCAGTTACGAGCCGGCTCGCGCGGATACGCAGTATTTT. Protein product: CASSYEPARADTQYF.

V gene TRBV24-1 combines with J gene TRBJ1-1; 8 bases align to TRBD1. This CDR3 contains 14 residues. V was pared by 3 bases and J by 11 bases, with 10 bases of the junction left unmatched. CDR1 is KGHDR, CDR2 SFDVKD, per germline. CDR3 amino acids: CATSDSKQGEGAFF. The CDR3 region has the DNA TGTGCCACCAGTGATAGTAAACAGGGGGAAGGGGCTTTCTTT.

V gene TRBV20-1 combines with J gene TRBJ2-1; TRBD2 aligns across 7 bases. CDR1 and CDR2 from the germline V gene are DFQATT and SNEGSKA (reference sequence). Trimming at V came to 6 bases and at J to 10 bases, leaving 15 bases not matched to a gene. This CDR3 spans 14 amino acids. The CDR3 DNA follows: TGCAGTGCCCTCCGAACAGCGGGATCTAGCGAGCAGTTCTTC. Translation gives CSALRTAGSSEQFF.

The V and J genes are TRBV6-5 and TRBJ2-3; possibly TRBD2 for D (5 bases). Germline assignment: CDR1 MNHEY and CDR2 SVGAGI. The CDR3 contains 14 residues. Trimming cost V 7 bases and J 3 bases, with 14 bases left between them. CDR3 in amino acids: CASTRGKGTDTQYF. CDR3 nucleotides: TGTGCCAGCACCAGAGGGAAAGGGACAGATACGCAGTATTTT.

The V gene is TRBV6-1, the J gene TRBJ2-5; D is unclear. Trimming left V 2 bases short and J 2 bases short, with 9 bases between. This CDR3 region has 14 residues. CDR1 and CDR2 from the germline V gene are MNHNS and SASEGT. The CDR3 loop reads CASSEYLGQETQYF. Here the CDR3 DNA reads TGTGCCAGCAGTGAATATCTGGGACAAGAGACCCAGTACTTC.

By share, this clonotype ranks as medium-sized. The J gene is TRBJ2-7, the V gene TRBV10-3; TRBD1 agrees at 7 bases. CDR3 length: 13 residues. Trimming took 11 bases from V and 4 from J; bases not matched to a gene: 11. Germline V gene sequence: CDR1 ENHRY, CDR2 SYGVKD. CDR3 region: CALRQGIRYEQYF. As DNA, the CDR3 is TGTGCCCTAAGACAGGGCATTCGTTACGAGCAGTACTTC.

The chain links TRBV5-6 to TRBJ2-1; TRBD1 or TRBD2 may be the D gene (5 bases each). Germline-derived CDR1 and CDR2 are SGHDT and YYEEEE. V dropped 3 bases and J dropped 5 bases, with 12 bases sitting between them. The CDR3 sequence is 14 residues long. In DNA form, the CDR3 reads TGTGCCAGCAGCTGGTCCGGGACCCACAATGAGCAGTTCTTC. Protein sequence: CASSWSGTHNEQFF.

This clonotype appeared many times. V gene TRBV5-1 combines with J gene TRBJ2-6, with D unclear. In germline, CDR1 is SGHRS, CDR2 YFSETQ. This CDR3 contains 14 residues. V lost 0 bases, J lost 2 bases, and 3 bases lay in between. The CDR3 DNA reads TGCGCCAGCAGCTTGGGGGCTGGGGCCAACGTCCTGACTTTC. As protein: CASSLGAGANVLTF.

The rearrangement links TRBV7-9 to TRBJ2-7; tentative D call: TRBD2 (5 bases). The V end was cut by 4 bases, the J end by 3 bases, with 13 bases between. The CDR3 is 14 amino acids. Per germline, CDR1 SEHNR and CDR2 FQNEAQ (reference sequence). CDR3 bases: TGTGCCAGCAGCTATAGTACCGCGGGCTACGAGCAGTACTTC. It codes for CASSYSTAGYEQYF.

V usage is TRBV15 and J usage is TRBJ2-6; 8 bases line up with TRBD1. The CDR3 length is 16 residues. Trimming removed 3 bases from V and 4 bases from J; junction bases left unmatched: 5. Germline V lookup: CDR1 LNHNV, CDR2 YYDKDF (reference sequence). Here the CDR3 reads CATSRDRVVGANVLTF. CDR3 in DNA: TGTGCCACCAGCAGGGACAGGGTGGTAGGGGCCAACGTCCTGACTTTC.

J is TRBJ2-5 and V is TRBV29-1, with 8 bases fitting TRBD2. This CDR3 contains 13 residues. CDR1 SQVTM and CDR2 ANQGSEA come from the germline V gene. Trimming at V came to 6 bases and at J to 11 bases, leaving 14 bases not matched to a gene. Here the CDR3 DNA reads TGCAGCGTCCCCGAGACTAGCGTTAATGAGCAGTACTTC. This encodes CSVPETSVNEQYF.

This sequence joins TRBV14 and TRBJ1-5; D might be TRBD1 (6 bases). Trimming removed 4 bases at V and 6 bases at J, with 10 bases between. The CDR3 contains 13 residues. Germline CDR1 is SGHDN and CDR2 is FVKESK. The DNA of the CDR3 is TGTGCCAGCAGCCGGGGGGCGGGTCAGCCCCAGCATTTT. Encoded protein: CASSRGAGQPQHF.

The chain combines TRBV28 with TRBJ2-7, with no clear D. The CDR3 runs 13 residues. Germline-derived CDR1 and CDR2 are MDHEN and SYDVKM. With 5 bases removed from V and 0 bases from J, the gap between germline ends came to 8 bases. For the CDR3, the DNA is TGTGCCAGCAGTCAGCCCAGCTCCTACGAGCAGTACTTC. Residues: CASSQPSSYEQYF. Filled out from reference TRBV28 and TRBJ2-7, the complete variable domain reads DVKVTQSSRYLVKRTGEKVFLECVQDMDHENMFWYRQDPGLGLRLIYFSYDVKMKEKGDIPEGYSVSREKKERFSLILESASTNQTSMYLCASSQPSSYEQYFGPGTRLTVT.

The chain links TRBV28 to TRBJ2-5; 9 bases match TRBD2. This CDR3 contains 16 residues. Germline V gene data show CDR1 as MDHEN and CDR2 as SYDVKM. V shed 0 bases and J 1 base; nucleotides not matched to a gene: 3. The CDR3 bases are TGTGCCAGCAGTTTATGGCCTAGCGGGACCCAAGAGACCCAGTACTTC. Its protein is CASSLWPSGTQETQYF.

There are a few counts of this clonotype. CDR3 sequence: CASSLRKVDFYEQYF. The CDR3 DNA follows: TGTGCCAGCAGTTTAAGAAAGGTAGACTTCTACGAGCAGTACTTC. This rearrangement joins TRBV27 to TRBJ2-7, with D hard to call. The germline V gene encodes CDR1 MNHEY and CDR2 SMNVEV (reference sequence). The CDR3 runs 15 residues. V lost 2 bases and J 3 bases, leaving 14 bases between the germline ends.

The chain links TRBV28 to TRBJ2-7, with TRBD1 matching over 10 bases. CDR3 length: 16 residues. The ends lost 5 bases at V and 5 bases at J; junction bases unmatched: 12. Germline V gene lookup returns CDR1 MDHEN and CDR2 SYDVKM. The CDR3 spells CASSTRDRGLSHEQYF. The CDR3 DNA reads as TGTGCCAGCAGTACCAGGGACAGGGGTTTGAGCCACGAGCAGTACTTC. Supplemented by reference TRBV28 and TRBJ2-7, the full variable domain reads DVKVTQSSRYLVKRTGEKVFLECVQDMDHENMFWYRQDPGLGLRLIYFSYDVKMKEKGDIPEGYSVSREKKERFSLILESASTNQTSMYLCASSTRDRGLSHEQYFGPGTRLTVT.

This clonotype was detected only a few times. The chain recombines TRBV6-5 with TRBJ2-4; either TRBD1 or TRBD2 may fit D (5 bases each). V dropped 6 bases and J dropped 2 bases, with 17 bases sitting between them. The germline V gene encodes CDR1 MNHEY and CDR2 SVGAGI. CDR3 size: 16 residues. CDR3 region: CASRHSGRGSKNIQYF. The CDR3, as DNA: TGTGCCAGCAGACACTCGGGACGAGGATCCAAAAACATTCAGTACTTC.

The CDR3 reads CASSSGGAEKLFF. DNA for the CDR3: TGTGCCAGCAGCTCCGGGGGGGCTGAAAAACTGTTTTTT. The chain is built from TRBV28 and TRBJ1-4, with a possible D match to TRBD1 (6 bases). The CDR3 runs 13 residues. Germline V gives CDR1 MDHEN, CDR2 SYDVKM. Between the trimmed V and J ends, which lost 6 bases and 7 bases, there was a span of 12 bases. The variable domain in full, completed from reference TRBV28 and TRBJ1-4, reads DVKVTQSSRYLVKRTGEKVFLECVQDMDHENMFWYRQDPGLGLRLIYFSYDVKMKEKGDIPEGYSVSREKKERFSLILESASTNQTSMYLCASSSGGAEKLFFGSGTQLSVL.

The chain has TRBV5-1 and TRBJ1-2; D ambiguous. The CDR3 covers 14 residues. The germline gives CDR1 SGHRS, CDR2 YFSETQ. V lost 2 bases and J lost 0, with 8 bases in between. Here the CDR3 DNA reads TGCGCCAGCAGCTTAGACACTTCTAACTATGGCTACACCTTC. Translating gives CASSLDTSNYGYTF.

The chain is built from TRBV7-3 and TRBJ2-2, with TRBD1 matching over 7 bases. Unmatched junction bases numbered 3, after V lost 5 bases and J lost 3 bases. This CDR3 comprises 14 residues. Germline assignment: CDR1 SGHTA and CDR2 FQGTGA. CDR3 region: CASSPGQYTGELFF. DNA for the CDR3: TGTGCCAGCAGCCCGGGACAGTACACCGGGGAGCTGTTTTTT.

This clonotype occurred once. This chain joins TRBV10-3 and TRBJ2-1; a possible D gene is TRBD2 (5 bases). The CDR3 is made up of 11 amino acids. The V end was cut by 4 bases, the J end by 10 bases, with 8 bases between. Germline V lookup: CDR1 ENHRY, CDR2 SYGVKD. CDR3 sequence: CAISASGEQFF. CDR3 coding DNA: TGTGCCATCAGTGCTTCGGGGGAGCAGTTCTTC.

The rearrangement links TRBV12-3 or TRBV12-4 to TRBJ2-4; 9 bases line up with TRBD2. Losses at the gene ends were 6 bases for V and 0 bases for J; bases not matched to a gene: 6. The CDR3 is 16 residues long. CDR3 sequence: CASSPALAGAKNIQYF. In DNA, the CDR3 is TGTGCCAGCAGCCCAGCACTAGCGGGAGCCAAAAACATTCAGTACTTC.

The chain employs TRBV5-6 and TRBJ1-1; D is perhaps TRBD1 (5 bases). The length of the CDR3 is 15 residues. The germline gives CDR1 SGHDT, CDR2 YYEEEE. Between the trimmed V and J ends, which lost 0 bases and 5 bases, there was a span of 14 bases. The DNA of the CDR3 is TGTGCCAGCAGCTTGGTGCCAGGGCGGTCGACTGAAGCTTTCTTT. Protein product: CASSLVPGRSTEAFF.

Written as DNA, the CDR3 is TGTGCCAGCAGCTACGGGACGCGCTATGGCTACACCTTC. It is translated as CASSYGTRYGYTF. This chain joins TRBV27 and TRBJ1-2, with D maybe TRBD1 (5 bases). Germline lookup yields CDR1 MNHEY and CDR2 SMNVEV (reference sequence). This CDR3 has 13 amino acids. The V end was cut by 6 bases, the J end by 4 bases, with 12 bases between.

The chain combines TRBV5-8 with TRBJ1-5; possible D gene TRBD1, 6 bases. Germline V gene data show CDR1 as SGHTS and CDR2 as YDEGEE. The CDR3 contains 14 residues. V was pared by 0 bases and J by 6 bases, with 10 bases between. The CDR3 DNA reads as TGTGCCAGCAGCTTGGCAGGGGAAGGTCAGCCCCAGCATTTT. Protein sequence: CASSLAGEGQPQHF.

A few counts support this clonotype. The V and J genes are TRBV25-1 and TRBJ2-7, with 7 nucleotides matching TRBD1. Germline CDR1 is MGHDK and CDR2 is SYGVNS. V shed 6 bases and J 0 bases; nucleotides not matched to a gene: 11. The CDR3 is 16 residues long. In nucleotides, the CDR3 is TGTGCCAGCAGCTCCTCTCCCGGGACAGCCTCCTACGAGCAGTACTTC. This translates into CASSSSPGTASYEQYF.

Only a few counts were recorded for this clonotype. This chain links TRBV20-1 with TRBJ2-1; D possibly corresponds to TRBD2 (5 bases). Germline-derived CDR1 and CDR2 are DFQATT and SNEGSKA (reference sequence). This CDR3 contains 15 residues. The V and J ends lost 3 bases and 2 bases respectively, with 14 bases between them. CDR3 nucleotide sequence: TGCAGTGCTAGGTCGGGGATAGCAACCTACAATGAGCAGTTCTTC. Protein product: CSARSGIATYNEQFF.

The rearrangement links TRBV20-1 to TRBJ2-1; 8 nucleotides agree with TRBD2. After removal of 0 bases from V and 7 bases from J, the junction contained 5 bases not matched to a gene. Germline CDR1 is DFQATT and CDR2 is SNEGSKA (reference sequence). This CDR3 contains 14 residues. This CDR3 reads CSAREAGDINEQFF. The DNA of the CDR3 is TGCAGTGCTAGAGAAGCGGGAGATATAAATGAGCAGTTCTTC.

V and J are TRBV20-1 and TRBJ2-6; D is perhaps TRBD2 (6 bases). The CDR3 runs 15 residues. V lost 4 bases and J lost 2, with 12 bases in between. CDR1 and CDR2 (germline): DFQATT, SNEGSKA (reference sequence). The DNA of the CDR3 is TGCAGTGCTAATCAAGGAGGGACTGGGGCCAACGTCCTGACTTTC. Encoded protein: CSANQGGTGANVLTF.

The CDR3 is CSVRLAPYEQYF. The CDR3 region has the DNA TGCAGCGTTCGACTAGCGCCTTACGAGCAGTACTTC. This chain uses TRBV29-1 with TRBJ2-5, with 8 bases fitting TRBD2. Near its end, the DNA agrees better with TRBJ2-7, so the J call may be wrong. The germline CDR1 and CDR2 sequences are SQVTM and ANQGSEA. The CDR3 contains 12 residues.

J is TRBJ2-3 and V is TRBV5-1, with 8 nucleotides matching TRBD1. J was trimmed by 1 base and V by 6 bases; bases with no gene match: 4. CDR1 and CDR2 (germline): SGHRS, YFSETQ. This CDR3 comprises 14 residues. CDR3 sequence: CASNQQGGTDTQYF. The CDR3 region has the DNA TGCGCCAGCAACCAACAGGGGGGCACAGATACGCAGTATTTT.